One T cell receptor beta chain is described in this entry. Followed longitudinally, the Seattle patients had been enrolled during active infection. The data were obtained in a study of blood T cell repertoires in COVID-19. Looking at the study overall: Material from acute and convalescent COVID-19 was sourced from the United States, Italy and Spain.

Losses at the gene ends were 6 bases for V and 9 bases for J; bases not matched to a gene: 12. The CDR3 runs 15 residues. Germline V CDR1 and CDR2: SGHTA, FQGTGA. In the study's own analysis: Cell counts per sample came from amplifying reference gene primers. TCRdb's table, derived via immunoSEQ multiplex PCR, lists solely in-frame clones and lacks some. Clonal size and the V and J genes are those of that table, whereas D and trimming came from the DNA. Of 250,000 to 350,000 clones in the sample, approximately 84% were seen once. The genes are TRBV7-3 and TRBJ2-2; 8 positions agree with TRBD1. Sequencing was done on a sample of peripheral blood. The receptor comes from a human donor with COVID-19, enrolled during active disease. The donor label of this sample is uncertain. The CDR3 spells CASRPTGTGGRELFF. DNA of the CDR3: TGTGCCAGCAGACCAACCGGGACAGGTGGCCGGGAGCTGTTTTTT.